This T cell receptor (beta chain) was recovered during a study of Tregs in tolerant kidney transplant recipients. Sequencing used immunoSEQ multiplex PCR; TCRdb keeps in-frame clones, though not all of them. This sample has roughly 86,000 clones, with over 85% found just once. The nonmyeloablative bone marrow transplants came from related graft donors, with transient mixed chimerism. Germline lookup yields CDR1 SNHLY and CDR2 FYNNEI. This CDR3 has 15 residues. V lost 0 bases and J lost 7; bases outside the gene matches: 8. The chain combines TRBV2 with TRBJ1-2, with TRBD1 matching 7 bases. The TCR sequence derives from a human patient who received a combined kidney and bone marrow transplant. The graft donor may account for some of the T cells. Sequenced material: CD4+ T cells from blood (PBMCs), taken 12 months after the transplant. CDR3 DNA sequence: TGTGCCAGCAGTGAAGCGCGGCAGGGGGAGCGTGGCTACACCTTC. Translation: CASSEARQGERGYTF.